This T cell receptor beta chain comes out of a study of response to subunit inactivated influenza vaccine. TCRdb ran MiXCR on the RT-PCR reads and lists one entry per CDR3 protein. This table holds 550,000 to 800,000 distinct CDR3 sequences, around 14% found once. The germline gives CDR1 LGHDT, CDR2 YNNKEL (reference sequence). The CDR3 spans 14 residues. V dropped 3 bases and J dropped 10 bases, with 16 bases sitting between them. The sample consisted of PBMCs from blood, taken less than 15 days before vaccination. The chain uses TRBV3-1 and TRBJ2-1; D not resolved. The sequence came from a man aged 50-60 years who received an inactivated influenza vaccine. This chain's CDR3 is CASSHGYQRREQFF. Here the CDR3 DNA reads TGTGCCAGCAGCCACGGGTACCAGCGAAGGGAGCAGTTCTTC.